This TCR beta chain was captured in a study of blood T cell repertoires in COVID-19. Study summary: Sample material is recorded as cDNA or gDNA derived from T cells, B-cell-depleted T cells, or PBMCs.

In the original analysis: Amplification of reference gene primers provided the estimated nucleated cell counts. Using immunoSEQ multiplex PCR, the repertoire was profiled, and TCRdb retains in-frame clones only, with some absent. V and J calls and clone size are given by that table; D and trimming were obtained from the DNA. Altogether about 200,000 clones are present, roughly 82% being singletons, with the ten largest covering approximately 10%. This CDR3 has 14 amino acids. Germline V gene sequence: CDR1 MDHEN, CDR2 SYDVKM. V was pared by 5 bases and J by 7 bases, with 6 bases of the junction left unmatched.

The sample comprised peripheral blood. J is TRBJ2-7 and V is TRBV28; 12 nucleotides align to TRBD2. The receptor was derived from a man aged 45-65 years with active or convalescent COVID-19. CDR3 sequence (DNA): TGTGCCAGCAGTCTTCTAGCGGGGGGGCTTGAGCAGTACGTC. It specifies CASSLLAGGLEQYV.